These 2 T cell receptor beta chains share one sample of origin, sequenced in a study of control samples from healthy donors and cancer patients. The method was immunoSEQ multiplex PCR; TCRdb's version includes in-frame clones alone and lacks a portion of them. Among roughly 120,000 clones listed, around 88% were seen once. Sample: blood. The receptors originated from a man aged 40-49 years in good health.

V usage is TRBV5-4 and J usage is TRBJ1-3; D gene ambiguous. The CDR3 consists of 15 residues. V shed 3 bases and J shed 0 bases, with 10 bases lying between them. The V gene's germline CDR1 is SGHNT and CDR2 YYREEE (reference sequence). The CDR3 sequence: CASSSTSLSGNTIYF. The CDR3 DNA sequence: TGTGCCAGCAGCTCTACGAGTCTCTCTGGAAACACCATATATTTT.

The chain is built from TRBV3-1 (or the pseudogene TRBV3-2) and TRBJ2-2; no definite D call. The CDR3 totals 13 residues. Germline CDR1 reads LGHDT; CDR2 reads YNNKEL (reference sequence). The germline V and J ends were trimmed by 4 bases and 5 bases, with 8 bases remaining between them. The CDR3 here is CASSRGGTGELFF. The CDR3 DNA follows: TGTGCCAGCAGCCGGGGTGGGACCGGGGAGCTGTTTTTT.